The rows below give T cell receptor beta chains drawn from one sample of a study of T cells after yellow fever vaccination. TCRdb reanalysed the 5' RACE reads using MiXCR and keeps one entry per CDR3 protein. This table holds a few hundred thousand distinct CDR3 sequences, over 4% found once. The sample in question was PBMCs, obtained 5 days after the yellow fever booster vaccination. The receptors come from a man between 18 and 29 years old who received the YFV17D yellow fever vaccine. Each CDR3 is given with its conserved first and last residue. Each record gives: V gene, D gene, J gene, clone size, CDR3 DNA, CDR3 protein. D genes are given only for firm matches. Only some rows state a clone size, as once, few, many or a class for expanded clones.

v_call: TRBV27; d_call: -; j_call: TRBJ2-1; clone_size: few; cdr3_nt: TGTGCCAGCGGGCTGAGGGGCGGCTACAATGAGCAGTTCTTC; cdr3_aa: CASGLRGGYNEQFF
v_call: TRBV25-1; d_call: -; j_call: TRBJ1-2; clone_size: -; cdr3_nt: TGTGCCACTAGGATCCCGGCCCATGGCTACACCTTC; cdr3_aa: CATRIPAHGYTF
v_call: TRBV7-2; d_call: -; j_call: TRBJ1-4; clone_size: -; cdr3_nt: TGTGCCAGCAGCCCCCCGGGAGGGGAAAAACTGTTTTTT; cdr3_aa: CASSPPGGEKLFF
v_call: TRBV20-1; d_call: -; j_call: TRBJ2-2; clone_size: few; cdr3_nt: TGCAGTGCTACACTTCCCAGAGGCACCGGGGAGCTGTTTTTT; cdr3_aa: CSATLPRGTGELFF
v_call: TRBV18; d_call: -; j_call: TRBJ1-5; clone_size: -; cdr3_nt: TGTGCCAGCTCACCATTACGCAATCAGCCCCAGCATTTT; cdr3_aa: CASSPLRNQPQHF
v_call: TRBV5-1; d_call: -; j_call: TRBJ2-2; clone_size: -; cdr3_nt: TGTGCCAGCAGCTCCGGGGTCGCGTACACCGGGGAGCTGTTTTTT; cdr3_aa: CASSSGVAYTGELFF
v_call: TRBV20-1; d_call: -; j_call: TRBJ2-3; clone_size: few; cdr3_nt: TGCAGTGCTAGAGAATGGGCAGATACGCAGTATTTT; cdr3_aa: CSAREWADTQYF
v_call: TRBV7-8; d_call: -; j_call: TRBJ2-6; clone_size: -; cdr3_nt: TGTGCCAGCAGCCCAGAGACAGGTTTACCTTCTGGGGCCAACGTCCTGACTTTC; cdr3_aa: CASSPETGLPSGANVLTF
v_call: TRBV12-3/TRBV12-4; d_call: -; j_call: TRBJ1-1; clone_size: many; cdr3_nt: TGTGCCAGCAGTTTTGTCTCGCAGGCGAACACTGAAGCTTTCTTT; cdr3_aa: CASSFVSQANTEAFF
v_call: TRBV27; d_call: -; j_call: TRBJ2-3; clone_size: many; cdr3_nt: TGTGCCAGCAGTCCACCCGCAGGCAGCGATACGCAGTATTTT; cdr3_aa: CASSPPAGSDTQYF
v_call: TRBV4-1; d_call: -; j_call: TRBJ2-2; clone_size: -; cdr3_nt: TGCGCCAGCAGCCAAGAACACAGGGTCCTCACCGGGGAGCTGTTTTTT; cdr3_aa: CASSQEHRVLTGELFF
v_call: TRBV9; d_call: TRBD1; j_call: TRBJ2-1; clone_size: -; cdr3_nt: TGTGCCAGCAGCCCGAGAGGACAGGGTTCCTACAATGAGCAGTTCTTC; cdr3_aa: CASSPRGQGSYNEQFF
v_call: TRBV2; d_call: -; j_call: TRBJ1-2; clone_size: -; cdr3_nt: TGTGCCAGCAGTGAAACATGGGGGGCTAACTATGGCTACACCTTC; cdr3_aa: CASSETWGANYGYTF
v_call: TRBV7-2; d_call: -; j_call: TRBJ1-5; clone_size: few; cdr3_nt: TGTGCCAGCAGCTTAGAGGGGGGCACCTATCAGCCCCAGCATTTT; cdr3_aa: CASSLEGGTYQPQHF
v_call: TRBV20-1; d_call: TRBD2; j_call: TRBJ2-5; clone_size: -; cdr3_nt: TGCAGTGCCCCGGGACTAGGAGAGACCCAGTACTTC; cdr3_aa: CSAPGLGETQYF
v_call: TRBV7-2; d_call: -; j_call: TRBJ1-5; clone_size: few; cdr3_nt: TGTGCCAGCAGCCCCAAGGTGGGGGCGGACGATCAGCCCCAGCATTTT; cdr3_aa: CASSPKVGADDQPQHF
v_call: TRBV9; d_call: -; j_call: TRBJ1-1; clone_size: many; cdr3_nt: TGTGCCAGCAGCCCCCGACACCTCACCATGAACACTGAAGCTTTCTTT; cdr3_aa: CASSPRHLTMNTEAFF
v_call: TRBV5-1; d_call: TRBD1; j_call: TRBJ2-5; clone_size: many; cdr3_nt: TGCGCCAGCAGCTTCTGGGACAGAGAAGAGACCCAGTACTTC; cdr3_aa: CASSFWDREETQYF
v_call: TRBV7-9; d_call: -; j_call: TRBJ1-2; clone_size: few; cdr3_nt: TGTGCCAGCAACCGCGGGGGACAAACTAACTATGGCTACACCTTC; cdr3_aa: CASNRGGQTNYGYTF
v_call: TRBV5-1; d_call: -; j_call: TRBJ1-4; clone_size: many; cdr3_nt: TGCGCCAGCAGCTTGGGCGGGACACAGAATGAAAAACTGTTTTTT; cdr3_aa: CASSLGGTQNEKLFF
v_call: TRBV5-5; d_call: -; j_call: TRBJ2-7; clone_size: many; cdr3_nt: TGTGCCAGCAGCTTGGTAGATGGCGAGCAGTACTTC; cdr3_aa: CASSLVDGEQYF
v_call: TRBV5-5; d_call: -; j_call: TRBJ1-4; clone_size: -; cdr3_nt: TGTGCCAGCAGCTTGCGAACCGGGGCCCCGGTGGGGGAAAAACTGTTTTTT; cdr3_aa: CASSLRTGAPVGEKLFF
v_call: TRBV3-1; d_call: -; j_call: TRBJ2-7; clone_size: -; cdr3_nt: TGTGCCAGCAGCCAAGAATGGAGCTACGAGCAGTACTTC; cdr3_aa: CASSQEWSYEQYF
v_call: TRBV6-5; d_call: -; j_call: TRBJ1-3; clone_size: few; cdr3_nt: TGTGCCAGCAGTTACCAGATAGACTCTGGAAACACCATATATTTT; cdr3_aa: CASSYQIDSGNTIYF
v_call: TRBV4-1; d_call: -; j_call: TRBJ1-3; clone_size: -; cdr3_nt: TGCGCCAGCAGCCCCGGACGAACATCTGGAAACACCATATATTTT; cdr3_aa: CASSPGRTSGNTIYF
v_call: TRBV28; d_call: -; j_call: TRBJ1-2; clone_size: once; cdr3_nt: TGTGCCAGCAGTTTAAGTGGGGCCTATGGCTACACCTTC; cdr3_aa: CASSLSGAYGYTF
v_call: TRBV6-2/TRBV6-3; d_call: -; j_call: TRBJ1-1; clone_size: few; cdr3_nt: TGTGCCAGCAGTGACAGGCGGAACACTGAAGCTTTCTTT; cdr3_aa: CASSDRRNTEAFF
v_call: TRBV7-9; d_call: TRBD2; j_call: TRBJ2-3; clone_size: -; cdr3_nt: TGTGCCAGCAGCTTAGTGGAGCGGGGAAGCACAGATACGCAGTATTTT; cdr3_aa: CASSLVERGSTDTQYF
v_call: TRBV12-3/TRBV12-4; d_call: -; j_call: TRBJ1-2; clone_size: few; cdr3_nt: TGTGCCAGCAGTTCGCTCCGGGGCTACACCTTC; cdr3_aa: CASSSLRGYTF
v_call: TRBV11-3; d_call: -; j_call: TRBJ2-3; clone_size: -; cdr3_nt: TGTGCCAGCAGCTCCTCTTTCACAGATACGCAGTATTTT; cdr3_aa: CASSSSFTDTQYF
v_call: TRBV27; d_call: -; j_call: TRBJ2-5; clone_size: -; cdr3_nt: TGTGCCAGCAGTTTCGACTATTACCAAGAGACCCAGTACTTC; cdr3_aa: CASSFDYYQETQYF
v_call: TRBV12-3/TRBV12-4; d_call: -; j_call: TRBJ1-5; clone_size: -; cdr3_nt: TGTGCCAGCAGTTTATTTGGGGGTCCCCAGCATTTT; cdr3_aa: CASSLFGGPQHF
v_call: TRBV12-3/TRBV12-4; d_call: TRBD2; j_call: TRBJ2-3; clone_size: many; cdr3_nt: TGTGCCAGCACCACCCGGCCTAGCGGGGCGGGAGATACGCAGTATTTT; cdr3_aa: CASTTRPSGAGDTQYF
v_call: TRBV28; d_call: -; j_call: TRBJ1-2; clone_size: few; cdr3_nt: TGTGCCAGCAGTTCCCTAGGGCACTCGGCAGACTATGGCTACACCTTC; cdr3_aa: CASSSLGHSADYGYTF
v_call: TRBV25-1; d_call: TRBD1; j_call: TRBJ2-7; clone_size: few; cdr3_nt: TGTGCCAGCAGTGAAAATAGGGGGCAGGGGTCCTACGAGCAGTACTTC; cdr3_aa: CASSENRGQGSYEQYF
v_call: TRBV29-1; d_call: -; j_call: TRBJ1-2; clone_size: -; cdr3_nt: TGCAGCGTTGGGCCGGTGGGACACAATAACTATGGCTACACCTTC; cdr3_aa: CSVGPVGHNNYGYTF
v_call: TRBV5-6; d_call: TRBD2; j_call: TRBJ2-3; clone_size: few; cdr3_nt: TGTGCCAGCAGCCCTCCGACTTCCGCGGGGGGGCGTCAAGACACAGATACGCAGTATTTT; cdr3_aa: CASSPPTSAGGRQDTDTQYF
v_call: TRBV5-4; d_call: -; j_call: TRBJ2-5; clone_size: -; cdr3_nt: TGTGCCAGCAGCTCATCCGGGACACCGAAGGGGGAGACCCAGTACTTC; cdr3_aa: CASSSSGTPKGETQYF
v_call: TRBV5-1; d_call: -; j_call: TRBJ2-5; clone_size: many; cdr3_nt: TGCGCCAGCAGCTTGCGGTTACAAGAGACCCAGTACTTC; cdr3_aa: CASSLRLQETQYF
v_call: TRBV5-1; d_call: TRBD2; j_call: TRBJ2-3; clone_size: -; cdr3_nt: TGCGCCAGCAGCCCACCCGGGACTAGCGTCACAGATACGCAGTATTTT; cdr3_aa: CASSPPGTSVTDTQYF
v_call: TRBV3-1; d_call: TRBD2; j_call: TRBJ2-1; clone_size: few; cdr3_nt: TGTGCCAGCAGCCAAGCTAGCGGGGGGGTAAATGAGCAGTTCTTC; cdr3_aa: CASSQASGGVNEQFF
v_call: TRBV7-9; d_call: -; j_call: TRBJ2-5; clone_size: many; cdr3_nt: TGTGCCAGCAGCTCCTCGGGAGGGGGCGCATGGGAGACCCAGTACTTC; cdr3_aa: CASSSSGGGAWETQYF
v_call: TRBV15; d_call: -; j_call: TRBJ2-7; clone_size: few; cdr3_nt: TGTGCCACCAGCAGAGCGGCAAAGGCCCCGCACGAGCAGTACTTC; cdr3_aa: CATSRAAKAPHEQYF